Listed below are T cell receptor beta chains from one sample, sequenced in a study of response to subunit inactivated influenza vaccine. TCRdb re-called the RT-PCR reads through MiXCR, storing one row per CDR3 protein. The data show 450,000 to 600,000 distinct CDR3 sequences, roughly 7.6% seen once. The source material was PBMCs from blood, sampled less than 25 months after vaccination. These receptors were taken from a man aged 50-75 years who received an inactivated influenza vaccine. CDR3s include the opening cysteine and the closing phenylalanine or tryptophan. D genes are given only for firm matches.

D | V | CDR3
TRBD2 | TRBV20-1 | CSARSNTGLAGILSSYNEQFF
NA | TRBV7-2 | CASSQKGEQFF
TRBD2 | TRBV3-1 | CASSQGGSGGTNGEQFF
NA | TRBV5-1 | CASSLAGSRGGELFF
NA | TRBV20-1 | CSARSGTGSYNEQFF
NA | TRBV12-3/TRBV12-4 | CASSNTDTQYF
TRBD2 | TRBV7-9 | CASSSDLAAGELFF
TRBD1 | TRBV29-1 | CSVRTGGLGTQYF
TRBD1 | TRBV5-1 | CASSRGQNRNSPLHF
TRBD2 | TRBV29-1 | CSVDGRGLSTDTQYF
NA | TRBV12-3/TRBV12-4 | CASSMGAGITEQYF
NA | TRBV29-1 | CSVDTGEANEQFF
NA | TRBV6-1 | CASRSQGGTNEKLFF
TRBD1 | TRBV6-5 | CASSYRRQGTNQPQHF
TRBD1 | TRBV25-1 | CASSMTGVAYEQYF
NA | TRBV6-2/TRBV6-3 | CASSSTLREQYF
NA | TRBV7-2 | CASSLESRTYTDTQYF
TRBD2 | TRBV20-1 | CSALSWTGTSGRFEQFF
NA | TRBV3-1 | CASSQKVRDTIYEQYF
TRBD2 | TRBV6-1 | CASSGFERGNIYNEQFF
NA | TRBV7-9 | CASSPAGTSYEQYF
NA | TRBV29-1 | CSVGRSGRGAETQYF
TRBD2 | TRBV6-4 | CASSLEAGASDTQYF
NA | TRBV27 | CASSRGSPGLVGTEAFF
NA | TRBV7-9 | CASSVFRQDNEQFF
NA | TRBV5-1 | CASSLARADTQYF
NA | TRBV7-2 | CASSLRGLKSTDTQYF
TRBD2 | TRBV12-3/TRBV12-4 | CASSFRTSGYNEQFF
TRBD1 | TRBV5-1 | CASSLADRGMTEAFF
NA | TRBV5-5 | CASSLEDYGYTF
NA | TRBV3-1 | CASSPLGVDEQYF
NA | TRBV30 | CAWSVPLDVREQFF
NA | TRBV7-9 | CASSTGLWATQYF
NA | TRBV20-1 | CSATSFGVGETQYF
TRBD2 | TRBV20-1 | CSVATSGGYNEQFF
NA | TRBV5-1 | CASSLATTLATDTQYF
TRBD1 | TRBV11-2 | CASSLEWGWDRVAIQRNNEQFF
TRBD2 | TRBV18 | CASSPPTTEPHRGRAHNEQFF
TRBD1 | TRBV10-3 | CAIMGQWQETQYF
TRBD1 | TRBV19 | CASSIRPGTENIQYF
TRBD2 | TRBV4-3 | CASSQERASGRIYEQYF
TRBD2 | TRBV12-3/TRBV12-4 | CASSLRSGVETQYF
NA | TRBV11-1 | CASSPRTTRGYNEQFF